One sample yielded the 18 T cell receptor beta chains listed below, sequenced in a study of T-cell memory formation after mild COVID-19. MiXCR, run by TCRdb on the 5' RACE reads, gives a single entry per CDR3 protein. Of 170,000 or so distinct CDR3 sequences listed, roughly a fifth were seen once; the top ten hold about 21%. Sequencing was performed on PBMCs or a T cell subset sorted from them (not recorded which). The receptors derive from an adult woman who had mild COVID-19 (a few samples of this study predate the infection). Cell type and time point are not known.

This clonotype occurred a few times. This sequence joins TRBV3-1 and TRBJ2-1; possible D gene TRBD2, 6 bases. V lost 4 bases to trimming and J lost 8 bases, with 21 bases between them. CDR3 length equals 16 residues. Germline CDR1 and CDR2: LGHDT and YNNKEL (reference sequence). CDR3 coding DNA: TGTGCCAGCAGCCCTCTTGGGGGGAACCCCTTGGATGAGCAGTTCTTC. Translating gives CASSPLGGNPLDEQFF.

V is TRBV29-1 and J is TRBJ2-3; the D call may be TRBD1 or TRBD2 (5 bases each). CDR1 and CDR2 (germline): SQVTM, ANQGSEA. V gave up 4 bases and J gave up 0 bases, with 8 bases separating them. CDR3 length equals 13 residues. CDR3 coding DNA: TGCAGCGTTGGAGGGGTCAGCACAGATACGCAGTATTTT. Amino acid sequence: CSVGGVSTDTQYF.

The sample holds a few counts of this clonotype. The chain recombines TRBV20-1 with TRBJ2-7; TRBD1 aligns across 7 bases. Germline lookup yields CDR1 DFQATT and CDR2 SNEGSKA (reference sequence). The junction had 8 bases not matched to a gene; V was cut back by 6 bases and J by 6 bases. This CDR3 contains 12 residues. The CDR3 spells CSAGLTGSEQYF. The CDR3 region has the DNA TGCAGTGCGGGTCTGACAGGGAGCGAGCAGTACTTC.

This clonotype came up a few times. The chain is built from TRBV12-3 or TRBV12-4 and TRBJ1-2; D gene ambiguous. This CDR3 region has 14 residues. The V gene lost 3 bases and the J gene lost 3 bases, with 11 bases spanning the gap. The CDR3 DNA reads TGTGCCAGCAGTTTCGGTCTTATTGACTATGGCTACACCTTC. Amino acids: CASSFGLIDYGYTF.

This clonotype occurred a few times. The V call is TRBV11-2, the J call TRBJ1-1; unclear D gene. Germline CDR1 is SGHAT and CDR2 is FQNNGV. CDR3 length: 14 residues. The V and J ends lost 1 base and 3 bases respectively, with 9 bases between them. The CDR3 sequence: CASSLAYQYTEAFF. The CDR3 coding sequence is TGTGCCAGCAGCTTAGCATATCAGTACACTGAAGCTTTCTTT.

The J gene is TRBJ2-7, the V gene TRBV7-9; TRBD1 matches at 7 bases. The CDR3 contains 16 residues. Germline V gene data show CDR1 as SEHNR and CDR2 as FQNEAQ (reference sequence). Losses at the gene ends were 5 bases for V and 0 bases for J; bases not matched to a gene: 10. CDR3 coding DNA: TGTGCCAGCAGCCCGGGTAGGGCAGGGGGCTCCTACGAGCAGTACTTC. The encoded protein is CASSPGRAGGSYEQYF.

This clonotype was detected a few times. The rearrangement links TRBV3-2 to TRBJ2-4; the DNA was not compared with TRBD1, the D call given in the table. TRBV3-2 has pseudogene status. The CDR3 has 16 amino acids. In DNA, the CDR3 is TGTGCCAGCAGCCGAAACCCCGACAGGTTACAAAACATTCAGTACTTC. Amino acids: CASSRNPDRLQNIQYF.

The chain has TRBV5-5 and TRBJ1-1; D uncertain. This CDR3 is built from 12 residues. Trimming took 5 bases from V and 1 from J, leaving 6 bases between them. Germline CDR1 is SGHKS and CDR2 is YYEKEE (reference sequence). The CDR3 DNA reads TGTGCCAGCAGAGTAGGGAACACTGAAGCTTTCTTT. Residues: CASRVGNTEAFF.

This clonotype came up a few times. The chain carries TRBV15 and TRBJ2-7; 8 nucleotides line up with TRBD2. Germline V gene lookup returns CDR1 LNHNV and CDR2 YYDKDF (reference sequence). This CDR3 comprises 16 residues. J was trimmed by 0 bases and V by 0 bases; bases with no gene match: 4. CDR3 residues: CATSRDELAASYEQYF. The CDR3, as DNA: TGTGCCACCAGCAGAGATGAACTAGCGGCCTCCTACGAGCAGTACTTC.

V is TRBV5-6 and J is TRBJ1-1; a weak D match, TRBD1 (5 bases). The CDR3 extends over 15 amino acids. The germline CDR1 and CDR2 sequences are SGHDT and YYEEEE. The V gene lost 0 bases and the J gene lost 3 bases, with 12 bases spanning the gap. CDR3 residues: CASSLEAGWDTEAFF. DNA for the CDR3: TGTGCCAGCAGCTTGGAGGCAGGGTGGGACACTGAAGCTTTCTTT.

The chain employs TRBV6-2 or TRBV6-3 and TRBJ1-2; 7 bases are shared with TRBD1. The CDR3 spans 14 residues. With 6 bases clipped from V and 5 bases from J, the junction kept 9 bases outside the gene matches. Per the germline V gene, CDR1 is MNHEY and CDR2 is SVGEGT. The CDR3 region is CASRNRGELYGYTF. As DNA, the CDR3 is TGTGCCAGCAGGAACAGGGGTGAGCTATATGGCTACACCTTC.

This sequence joins TRBV4-2 and TRBJ1-1; weak D call: TRBD1 (5 bases). Germline loops: CDR1 LGHNA, CDR2 YNFKEQ. The ends were cut back, 0 bases at V and 1 base at J, with 9 bases in the middle. This CDR3 is built from 15 residues. The CDR3, as DNA: TGTGCCAGCAGCCAAGAACGGGGCCCGAACACTGAAGCTTTCTTT. This sequence encodes CASSQERGPNTEAFF.

There are a few counts of this clonotype. This rearrangement joins TRBV12-3 or TRBV12-4 to TRBJ2-7, with 9 bases fitting TRBD2. J was trimmed by 6 bases and V by 5 bases; bases with no gene match: 5. The CDR3 spans 13 residues. CDR3 sequence: CASSLLAGAEQYF. CDR3 DNA sequence: TGTGCCAGCAGTCTATTAGCGGGAGCCGAGCAGTACTTC.

The chain has TRBV20-1 and TRBJ2-7; 8 bases align to TRBD2. With 0 bases clipped from V and 1 base from J, the junction kept 8 bases outside the gene matches. CDR1 and CDR2 from the germline V gene are DFQATT and SNEGSKA (reference sequence). This CDR3 is 16 amino acids long. As DNA, the CDR3 is TGCAGTGCTAGAGATGGGGTAGCGGGGCCTTCCTACGAGCAGTACTTC. Translating it yields CSARDGVAGPSYEQYF.

The chain couples TRBV2 to TRBJ1-4, with D possibly TRBD1 on 5 matching bases. Germline V lookup: CDR1 SNHLY, CDR2 FYNNEI. V lost 0 bases to trimming and J lost 8 bases, with 13 bases between them. The CDR3 length is 15 residues. CDR3 sequence reads: CASSEAKEGSEKLFF. The CDR3 bases are TGTGCCAGCAGTGAAGCGAAGGAGGGGAGCGAAAAACTGTTTTTT.

For the CDR3, the DNA is TGTGCCAGCAGCCCCGGGGCAGGACTAACCTCCGAGTTTTTT. Translated, it gives CASSPGAGLTSEFF. This chain uses TRBV7-2 with TRBJ2-2, with a tentative D call TRBD2 (6 bases). V was trimmed by 5 bases and J by 16 bases, leaving 23 bases between them. The germline gives CDR1 SGHTA, CDR2 FQGNSA. The CDR3 is 14 residues long.

This clonotype came up a few times. The chain carries TRBV27 and TRBJ1-2, with 7 positions matching TRBD1. The CDR3 has 15 amino acids. Germline lookup yields CDR1 MNHEY and CDR2 SMNVEV (reference sequence). The V segment lost 5 bases and the J segment 4 bases; nucleotides outside the gene matches: 10. Here the CDR3 DNA reads TGTGCCAGCAGTGTGGGCGAGGGGGCCGGCTATGGCTACACCTTC. Translation: CASSVGEGAGYGYTF.

CDR3 bases: TGTGCCAGCAGTTCGTCCTCGAGGCCAGGGGGTGTCTACGAGCAGTACTTC. It is translated as CASSSSSRPGGVYEQYF. The rearrangement joins TRBV12-3 or TRBV12-4 to TRBJ2-7, with TRBD1 matching 7 bases. CDR3 length equals 17 residues. V dropped 4 bases and J dropped 3; count of bases not matched to a gene: 15.